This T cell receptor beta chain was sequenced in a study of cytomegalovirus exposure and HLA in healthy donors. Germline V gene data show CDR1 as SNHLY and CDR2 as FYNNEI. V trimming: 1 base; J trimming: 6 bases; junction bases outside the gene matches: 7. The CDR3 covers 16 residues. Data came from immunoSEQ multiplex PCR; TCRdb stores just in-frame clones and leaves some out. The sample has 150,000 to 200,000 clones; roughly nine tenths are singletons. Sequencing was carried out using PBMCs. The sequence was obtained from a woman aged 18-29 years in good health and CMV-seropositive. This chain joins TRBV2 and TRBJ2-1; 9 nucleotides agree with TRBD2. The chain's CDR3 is CASSEGPSRGGNEQFF. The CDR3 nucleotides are TGTGCCAGCAGTGAAGGCCCCTCGCGGGGGGGCAATGAGCAGTTCTTC. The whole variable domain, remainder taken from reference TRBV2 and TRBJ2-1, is EPEVTQTPSHQVTQMGQEVILRCVPISNHLYFYWYRQILGQKVEFLVSFYNNEISEKSEIFDDQFSVERPDGSNFTLKIRSTKLEDSAMYFCASSEGPSRGGNEQFFGPGTRLTVL.